This TCR beta chain originates from a study of technical replicates of blood from a handful of donors. Only in-frame clones appear in the TCRdb table, and some are missing; sequencing was by immunoSEQ multiplex PCR. This sample has tens of thousands of clones, with roughly 92% found just once. The source material was T cells isolated from PBMCs. This TCR came from a human donor in good health.

CDR3 in amino acids: CASSLGQGWEQFF. The CDR3 nucleotides read TGTGCCAGCAGCTTAGGCCAGGGGTGGGAGCAGTTCTTC. The genes are TRBV11-2 and TRBJ2-1; D might be TRBD1 (6 bases). This CDR3 contains 13 residues. Germline CDR1 is SGHAT and CDR2 is FQNNGV. V was clipped by 1 base and J by 10 bases, with 11 bases between them. Combining the CDR3 with reference TRBV11-2 and TRBJ2-1 gives the whole variable domain EAGVAQSPRYKIIEKRQSVAFWCNPISGHATLYWYQQILGQGPKLLIQFQNNGVVDDSQLPKDRFSAERLKGVDSTLKIQPAKLEDSAVYLCASSLGQGWEQFFGPGTRLTVL.